A single T cell receptor (beta chain) is shown here with its context. Its antigen is not known. Sequencing used immunoSEQ multiplex PCR; TCRdb keeps in-frame clones, though not all of them. This sample has some 110,000 clones; around nine tenths occur once, and the top ten carry approximately 0.54%. This entry belongs to a study of Tregs in tolerant kidney transplant recipients. Study-wide results and caveats: Expanding Tregs on activated donor B cells appeared to best identify donor-specific TCRbeta clones. No direct test of biological reproducibility was done here.

Trimming took off 4 bases at V and 1 base at J, with 8 bases between the two ends. Germline V gene lookup returns CDR1 SGHRS and CDR2 YFSETQ. The CDR3 covers 14 residues. This chain uses TRBV5-1 with TRBJ2-2; unclear D gene. The sample comprised CD4+ T cells from blood. The receptor was isolated from a human donor in good health. The CDR3 loop reads CASSVNLNTGELFF. CDR3 sequence (DNA): TGCGCCAGCAGCGTCAACTTGAACACCGGGGAGCTGTTTTTT.